Sequencing of this T cell receptor (beta chain) was carried out in a study of blood T cells in healthy people across ages. Then a second PCR, running roughly 7 to 12 cycles, was carried out with a sample-barcoded 5' primer and a J-beta primer mix. MiXCR, run by TCRdb on the 5' RACE reads, gives a single entry per CDR3 protein. The table records fewer than 800,000 distinct CDR3 sequences, around half of them present only once. From germline, CDR1 is MNHEY and CDR2 SMNVEV (reference sequence). V dropped 3 bases and J dropped 7 bases, with 7 bases sitting between them. The CDR3 totals 11 residues. The TCR comes from a woman aged 55-70 years in good health. This chain joins TRBV27 and TRBJ2-7; weak D call: TRBD2 (6 bases). The sequenced sample was blood. The CDR3 loop is CASSFGGEQYF. CDR3 DNA: TGTGCCAGCAGTTTCGGGGGAGAGCAGTACTTC.